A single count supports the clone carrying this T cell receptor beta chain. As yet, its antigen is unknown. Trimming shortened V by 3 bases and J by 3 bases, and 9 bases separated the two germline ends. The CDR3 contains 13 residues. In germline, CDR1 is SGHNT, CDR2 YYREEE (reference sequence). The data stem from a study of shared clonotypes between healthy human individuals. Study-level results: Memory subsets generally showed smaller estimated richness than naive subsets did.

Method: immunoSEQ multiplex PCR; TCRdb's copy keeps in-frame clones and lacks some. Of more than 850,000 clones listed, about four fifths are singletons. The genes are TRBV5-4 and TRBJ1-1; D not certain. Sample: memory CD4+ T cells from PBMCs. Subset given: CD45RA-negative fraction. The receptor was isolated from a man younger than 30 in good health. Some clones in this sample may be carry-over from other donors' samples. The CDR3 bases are TGTGCCAGCAGCTCCGACCGATACACTGAAGCTTTCTTT. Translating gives CASSSDRYTEAFF.